The rows below give T cell receptor beta chains drawn from one sample of a study of cytomegalovirus exposure and HLA in healthy donors. The data were produced by immunoSEQ multiplex PCR, yet TCRdb's version contains in-frame clones alone and is incomplete. The sample lists about 120,000 clones; 60% to 85% were seen once. Sequencing was carried out using PBMCs. The receptors derive from a woman aged 25-40 years in good health and CMV-seronegative. CDR3s include the opening cysteine and the closing phenylalanine or tryptophan. D genes are given only for firm matches. Clone size is stated in some rows and not others, as once, few, many or a class when expanded.

d_call	v_call	j_call	clone_size	cdr3_nt	cdr3_aa
-	TRBV11-2	TRBJ1-4	-	TGTGCCAGCAGCTTAGACCGTAGACAGGTCCCTCCAGCTAATGAAAAACTGTTTTTT	CASSLDRRQVPPANEKLFF
TRBD2	TRBV7-6	TRBJ2-1	few	TGTGCCAGCGCGGCTAGCGGGGGTCGAGAGCAGTTCTTC	CASAASGGREQFF
-	TRBV28	TRBJ1-4	-	TGTGCCAGCACCACAGGGAATGAAAAACTGTTTTTT	CASTTGNEKLFF
TRBD1	TRBV6-5	TRBJ2-7	few	TGTGCCAGCAGAAATTCTGGACAGGGGGCATACGAGCAGTACTTC	CASRNSGQGAYEQYF
-	TRBV19	TRBJ1-1	-	TGTGCCAGTAGTATAGGTGCGGCTGAAGCTTTCTTT	CASSIGAAEAFF
-	TRBV7-9	TRBJ1-4	-	TGTGCCAGCAGCTCATACAGGAATGAAAAACTGTTTTTT	CASSSYRNEKLFF
TRBD1	TRBV11-3	TRBJ2-3	-	TGTGCCAGCAGCGGACAGGGTTTCAGAGATACGCAGTATTTT	CASSGQGFRDTQYF
-	TRBV5-6	TRBJ2-4	-	TGTGCCAGCAGCCAACTAGGTGAGGCCAAAAACATTCAGTACTTC	CASSQLGEAKNIQYF
-	TRBV28	TRBJ1-1	-	TGTGCCAGCAGTCTACCGGGGTTTCGTGAAGCTTTCTTT	CASSLPGFREAFF
TRBD1	TRBV7-9	TRBJ2-7	once	TGTGCCAGCAGCTACGACAGGGGAGTAGGGTACGAGCAGTACTTC	CASSYDRGVGYEQYF
-	TRBV21-1	TRBJ2-7	-	TGTGCCAGCAGCAGCCCGGTCCCAGGGGTGGCATACGAGCAGTACTTC	CASSSPVPGVAYEQYF
TRBD1	TRBV5-1	TRBJ2-7	-	TGCGCCAGCAGCTTGGGGACAGGGGCGTACGAGCAGTACTTC	CASSLGTGAYEQYF
-	TRBV9	TRBJ2-5	-	TGTGCCAGCAGCGTAGGCGGGGCAGTGGGGGAGACCCAGTACTTC	CASSVGGAVGETQYF
TRBD1	TRBV2	TRBJ1-2	-	TGTGCCAGCGAGACAGGGGGCTATGGCTACACCTTC	CASETGGYGYTF
-	TRBV4-2	TRBJ1-1	-	TGTGCCAGCAGCCATTACCAGGGCACTGAAGCTTTCTTT	CASSHYQGTEAFF
-	TRBV7-9	TRBJ2-5	-	TGTGCCAGCCAAGGACAGAACCAAGAGACCCAGTACTTC	CASQGQNQETQYF
TRBD1	TRBV30	TRBJ2-5	-	TGTGCCTGTACTGGGACAGACCAAGAGACCCAGTACTTC	CACTGTDQETQYF
TRBD2	TRBV7-9	TRBJ2-1	-	TGTGCCAGCAGCTTAGCGACTGGCGGGGGGCGCAATGAGCAGTTCTTC	CASSLATGGGRNEQFF
-	TRBV7-9	TRBJ1-1	-	TGTGCCAGCAGCTTCATAACAGGGAACACTGAAGCTTTCTTT	CASSFITGNTEAFF
TRBD1	TRBV18	TRBJ2-7	-	TGTGCCAGCTCACCAATCCTGACAGGGGGCCACGAGCAGTACTTC	CASSPILTGGHEQYF
TRBD1	TRBV5-1	TRBJ2-1	-	TGCGCCAGCAGCATCGGACAGGCCGGGTCCTACAATGAGCAGTTCTTC	CASSIGQAGSYNEQFF
TRBD2	TRBV4-3	TRBJ2-1	-	TGCGCCAGCAGCCAAGAGGGGGCGGGGGGGCCCTACAATGAGCAGTTCTTC	CASSQEGAGGPYNEQFF
TRBD1	TRBV5-1	TRBJ1-1	-	TGCGCCAGCAGCTTGGGGGGGACAGCTAACACTGAAGCTTTCTTT	CASSLGGTANTEAFF
TRBD2	TRBV4-3	TRBJ2-1	-	TGCGCCAGCAGCCAAGATAAGGGGACTAGCGGGAGACATGAGCAGTTCTTC	CASSQDKGTSGRHEQFF
TRBD2	TRBV4-1	TRBJ2-7	-	TGCGCCAGCAGCCAAGACATAGCGGGAAACGAGCAGTACTTC	CASSQDIAGNEQYF
TRBD2	TRBV9	TRBJ2-2	few	TGTGCCAGCAGCGAGCCGACTAGCGGGGGGGCCGGTGGCACCGGGGAGCTGTTTTTT	CASSEPTSGGAGGTGELFF
-	TRBV5-8	TRBJ1-1	-	TGTGCCAGCAGCTTCCTTGGTTTAGCAGCTTTCTTT	CASSFLGLAAFF
-	TRBV7-3	TRBJ1-1	-	TGTGCCAGCAGCTTAAGGGACTGGGCTTTCTTT	CASSLRDWAFF
-	TRBV7-8	TRBJ2-1	-	TGTGCCAGCAGCCGAGTGGCGGGTTCCTACAATGAGCAGTTCTTC	CASSRVAGSYNEQFF
TRBD2	TRBV2	TRBJ2-7	-	TGTGCCAGCCTCCGAGACCTAGCGGGGGGGCGCGAGCAGTACTTC	CASLRDLAGGREQYF
TRBD1	TRBV4-1	TRBJ2-7	-	TGCGCCAGCAGCCGGACAGGGGGCAACTACGAGCAGTACTTC	CASSRTGGNYEQYF
-	TRBV4-3	TRBJ1-4	-	TGCGCCAGCAGCCAAGCGACAGGCACTAATGAAAAACTGTTTTTT	CASSQATGTNEKLFF
-	TRBV28	TRBJ1-4	-	TGTGCCAGCAGTTTAGGGGCAGGGGTACTTCTCCCTTCAACTGGGGCTAATGAAAAACTGTTTTTT	CASSLGAGVLLPSTGANEKLFF
-	TRBV6-1	TRBJ1-2	-	TGTGCCAGCAACCGGAAGTCAGAGGGCGGCTATGGCTACACCTTC	CASNRKSEGGYGYTF
-	TRBV7-2	TRBJ1-5	once	TGTGCCAGCAGCCACTCAAATCAGCCCCAGCATTTT	CASSHSNQPQHF
-	TRBV9	TRBJ2-2	-	TGTGCCAGCAGCCCATACTCCGGGGAGCTGTTTTTT	CASSPYSGELFF
-	TRBV15	TRBJ2-7	-	TGTGCCACCAGCAGAGACAGGGGAAGCTACGAGCAGTACTTC	CATSRDRGSYEQYF
TRBD1	TRBV6-5	TRBJ1-2	-	TGTGCCAGCAGTTACCTCCCGGTCAGGGGGAACTATGGCTACACCTTC	CASSYLPVRGNYGYTF
-	TRBV10-2	TRBJ2-2	-	TGCGCCAGCACCCGAGGGCTAGCCGCCGGGGAGCTGTTTTTT	CASTRGLAAGELFF
-	TRBV4-2	TRBJ2-6	-	TGTGCCAGCAGCCAAGATCTCGGAGGGACTGGGGCCAACGTCCTGACTTTC	CASSQDLGGTGANVLTF
-	TRBV14	TRBJ2-7	-	TGTGCCAGCAGCCAATCGGGCTCCTACGAGCAGTACTTC	CASSQSGSYEQYF
TRBD2	TRBV7-7	TRBJ2-1	-	TGTGCTAGCAGCCAGGGACTAGCGGGGTACAATGAGCAGTTCTTC	CASSQGLAGYNEQFF
TRBD1	TRBV30	TRBJ2-7	-	TGTGCCGGAGAAACAGGGGGCCTCCTCTACGAGCAGTACTTC	CAGETGGLLYEQYF
-	TRBV6-1	TRBJ2-6	many	TGTGCCAGCAGTGAACAGGGCTCTGGGGCCAACGTCCTGACTTTC	CASSEQGSGANVLTF
TRBD1	TRBV4-3	TRBJ2-1	-	TGCGCCAGCAGCCAAGACAGGGGGCGCAGATACAATGAGCAGTTCTTC	CASSQDRGRRYNEQFF
-	TRBV5-6	TRBJ2-7	-	TGTGCCAGCAGCCTAAAATACGAGCAGTACTTC	CASSLKYEQYF
-	TRBV19	TRBJ2-5	-	TGTGCCAGTAGTAGGGCCTTCTGGGAGACCCAGTACTTC	CASSRAFWETQYF
-	TRBV2	TRBJ2-6	-	TGTGCCAGCAGTAAGGGGCAAGGGGCCAACGTCCTGACTTTC	CASSKGQGANVLTF
TRBD1	TRBV4-1	TRBJ1-6	-	TGCGCCAGCCGGGACAGGGCAACTAATTCACCCCTCCACTTT	CASRDRATNSPLHF
-	TRBV7-5	TRBJ1-6	once	TGTGTCAGAAGCTTAGAACGGGGTAGCTCCTATAATTCACCCCTCCACTTT	CVRSLERGSSYNSPLHF
TRBD2	TRBV10-3	TRBJ2-7	-	TGTGCCATCAGTGTTATGAGGGAGGGCCACGAGCAGTACTTC	CAISVMREGHEQYF
TRBD1	TRBV11-3	TRBJ2-7	-	TGTGCCAGCAGCGCGACAGGGACCTACGAGCAGTACTTC	CASSATGTYEQYF